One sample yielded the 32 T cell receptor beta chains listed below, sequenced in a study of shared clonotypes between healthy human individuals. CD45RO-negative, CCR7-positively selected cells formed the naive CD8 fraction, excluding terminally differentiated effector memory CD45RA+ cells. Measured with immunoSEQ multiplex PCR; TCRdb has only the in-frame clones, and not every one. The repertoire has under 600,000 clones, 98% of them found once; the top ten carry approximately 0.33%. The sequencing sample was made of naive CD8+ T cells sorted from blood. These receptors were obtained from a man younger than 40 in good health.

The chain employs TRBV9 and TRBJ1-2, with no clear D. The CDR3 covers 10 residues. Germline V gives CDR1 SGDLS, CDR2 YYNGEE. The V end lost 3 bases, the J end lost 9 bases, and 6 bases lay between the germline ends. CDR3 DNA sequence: TGTGCCAGCAGCGGGGAGAGCTACACCTTC. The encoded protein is CASSGESYTF.

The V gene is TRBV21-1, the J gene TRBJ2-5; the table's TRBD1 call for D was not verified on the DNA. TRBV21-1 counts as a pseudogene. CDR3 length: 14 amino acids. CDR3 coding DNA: TGTGCCAGCAGCATGACAGGGGGACGGGAGACCCAGTACTTC. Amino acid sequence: CASSMTGGRETQYF.

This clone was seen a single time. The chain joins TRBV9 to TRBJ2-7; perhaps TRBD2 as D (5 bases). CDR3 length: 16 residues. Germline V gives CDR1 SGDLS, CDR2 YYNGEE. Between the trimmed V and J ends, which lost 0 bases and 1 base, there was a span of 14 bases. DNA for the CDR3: TGTGCCAGCAGCGTAGATGGGAGCTTGGTTTCCTACGAGCAGTACTTC. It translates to CASSVDGSLVSYEQYF.

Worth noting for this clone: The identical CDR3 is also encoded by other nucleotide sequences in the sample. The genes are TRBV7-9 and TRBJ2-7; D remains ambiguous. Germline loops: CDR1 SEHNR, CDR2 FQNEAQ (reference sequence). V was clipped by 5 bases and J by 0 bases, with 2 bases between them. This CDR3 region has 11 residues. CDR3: CASSPSYEQYF. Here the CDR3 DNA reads TGTGCCAGCAGCCCCTCCTACGAGCAGTACTTC.

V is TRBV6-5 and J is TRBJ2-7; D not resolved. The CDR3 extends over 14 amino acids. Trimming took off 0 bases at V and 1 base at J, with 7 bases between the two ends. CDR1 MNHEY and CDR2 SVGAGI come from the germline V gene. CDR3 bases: TGTGCCAGCAGTTACTCGGTCAAATCCTACGAGCAGTACTTC. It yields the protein CASSYSVKSYEQYF.

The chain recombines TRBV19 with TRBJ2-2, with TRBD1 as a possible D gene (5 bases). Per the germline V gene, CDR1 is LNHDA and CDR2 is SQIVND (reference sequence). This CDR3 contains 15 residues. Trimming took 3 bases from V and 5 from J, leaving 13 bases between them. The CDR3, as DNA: TGTGCCAGTAGTATGGTTCGGGCAGGGACCGGGGAGCTGTTTTTT. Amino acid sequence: CASSMVRAGTGELFF.

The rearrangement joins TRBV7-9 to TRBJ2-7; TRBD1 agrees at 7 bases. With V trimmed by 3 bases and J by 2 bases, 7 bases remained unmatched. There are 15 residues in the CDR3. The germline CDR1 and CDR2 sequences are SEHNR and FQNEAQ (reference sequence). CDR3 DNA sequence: TGTGCCAGCAGCTTCCGGGACAGAGAGACCTACGAGCAGTACTTC. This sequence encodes CASSFRDRETYEQYF. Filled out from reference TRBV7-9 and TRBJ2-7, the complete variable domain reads DTGVSQNPRHKITKRGQNVTFRCDPISEHNRLYWYRQTLGQGPEFLTYFQNEAQLEKSRLLSDRFSAERPKGSFSTLEIQRTEQGDSAMYLCASSFRDRETYEQYFGPGTRLTVT.

CDR3 region: CASSIGGGYEQYF. The DNA of the CDR3 is TGCGCCAGCAGTATCGGCGGGGGCTACGAGCAGTACTTC. The chain employs TRBV4-1 and TRBJ2-7, with 7 bases that match TRBD2. V lost 6 bases to trimming and J lost 3 bases; unmatched junction nucleotides: 5. CDR3 size: 13 residues. Germline V CDR1 and CDR2: MGHRA, YSYEKL.

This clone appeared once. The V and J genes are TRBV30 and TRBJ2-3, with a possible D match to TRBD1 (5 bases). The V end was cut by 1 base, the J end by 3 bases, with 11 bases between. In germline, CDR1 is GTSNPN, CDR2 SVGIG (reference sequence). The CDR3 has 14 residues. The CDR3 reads CAWSALGLTDTQYF. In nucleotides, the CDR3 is TGTGCCTGGAGTGCTCTGGGGCTAACAGATACGCAGTATTTT.

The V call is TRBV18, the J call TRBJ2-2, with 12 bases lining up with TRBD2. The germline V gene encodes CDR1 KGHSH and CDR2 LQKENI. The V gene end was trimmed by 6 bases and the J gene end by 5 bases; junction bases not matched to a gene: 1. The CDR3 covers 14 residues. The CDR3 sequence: CASSTSGSTGELFF. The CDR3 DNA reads TGTGCCAGCTCGACTAGCGGGAGTACCGGGGAGCTGTTTTTT.

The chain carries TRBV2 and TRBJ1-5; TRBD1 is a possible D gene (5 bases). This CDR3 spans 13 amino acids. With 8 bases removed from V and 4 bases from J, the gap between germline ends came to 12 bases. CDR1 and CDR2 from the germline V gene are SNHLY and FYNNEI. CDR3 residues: CASEPGGNQPQHF. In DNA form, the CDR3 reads TGTGCCAGCGAACCGGGGGGGAATCAGCCCCAGCATTTT.

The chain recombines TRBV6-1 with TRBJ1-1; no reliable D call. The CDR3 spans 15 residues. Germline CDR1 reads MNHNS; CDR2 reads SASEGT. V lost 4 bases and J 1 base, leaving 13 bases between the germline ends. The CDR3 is CASSAPRASNTEAFF. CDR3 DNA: TGTGCCAGCAGTGCCCCAAGGGCGTCGAACACTGAAGCTTTCTTT.

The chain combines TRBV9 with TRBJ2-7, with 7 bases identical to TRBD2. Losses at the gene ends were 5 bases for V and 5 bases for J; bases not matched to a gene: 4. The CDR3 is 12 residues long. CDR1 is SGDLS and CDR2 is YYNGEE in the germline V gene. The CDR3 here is CASSAGDDEQYF. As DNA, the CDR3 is TGTGCCAGCAGTGCGGGAGACGACGAGCAGTACTTC.

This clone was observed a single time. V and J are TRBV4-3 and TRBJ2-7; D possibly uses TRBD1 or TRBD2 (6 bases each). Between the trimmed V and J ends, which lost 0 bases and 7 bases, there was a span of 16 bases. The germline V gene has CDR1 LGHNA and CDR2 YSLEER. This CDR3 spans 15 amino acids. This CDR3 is CASSQDRGLGYEQYF. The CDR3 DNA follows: TGCGCCAGCAGCCAAGACCGGGGGCTCGGGTATGAGCAGTACTTC.

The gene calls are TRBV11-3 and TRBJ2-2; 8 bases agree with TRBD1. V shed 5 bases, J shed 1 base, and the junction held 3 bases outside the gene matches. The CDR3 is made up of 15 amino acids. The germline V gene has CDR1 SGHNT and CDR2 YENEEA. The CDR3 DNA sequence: TGTGCCAGCAGCGCCGACAGGGGGAACACCGGGGAGCTGTTTTTT. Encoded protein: CASSADRGNTGELFF. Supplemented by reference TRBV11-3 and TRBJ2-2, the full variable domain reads EAGVVQSPRYKIIEKKQPVAFWCNPISGHNTLYWYLQNLGQGPELLIRYENEEAVDDSQLPKDRFSAERLKGVDSTLKIQPAELGDSAVYLCASSADRGNTGELFFGEGSRLTVL.

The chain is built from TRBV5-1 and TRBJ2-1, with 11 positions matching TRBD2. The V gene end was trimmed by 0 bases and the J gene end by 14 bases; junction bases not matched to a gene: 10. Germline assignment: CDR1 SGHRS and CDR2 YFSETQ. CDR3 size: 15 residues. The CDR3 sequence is CASSLDSTSGRGEFF. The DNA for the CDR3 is TGCGCCAGCAGCTTGGATTCCACTAGCGGGAGAGGGGAGTTCTTC.

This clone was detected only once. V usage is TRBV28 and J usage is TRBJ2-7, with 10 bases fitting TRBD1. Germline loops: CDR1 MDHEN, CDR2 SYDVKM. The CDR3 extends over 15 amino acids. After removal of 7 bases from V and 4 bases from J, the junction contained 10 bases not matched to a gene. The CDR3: CASKLLTGGEYEQYF. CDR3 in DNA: TGTGCCAGCAAACTCCTGACAGGGGGCGAATACGAGCAGTACTTC.

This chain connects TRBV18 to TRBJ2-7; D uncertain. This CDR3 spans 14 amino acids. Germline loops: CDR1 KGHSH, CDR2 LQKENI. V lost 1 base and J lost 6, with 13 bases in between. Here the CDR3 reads CASSPLSEIREQYF. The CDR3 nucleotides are TGTGCCAGCTCACCACTGTCAGAGATTCGCGAGCAGTACTTC. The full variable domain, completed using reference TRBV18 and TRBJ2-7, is NAGVMQNPRHLVRRRGQEARLRCSPMKGHSHVYWYRQLPEEGLKFMVYLQKENIIDESGMPKERFSAEFPKEGPSILRIQQVVRGDSAAYFCASSPLSEIREQYFGPGTRLTVT.

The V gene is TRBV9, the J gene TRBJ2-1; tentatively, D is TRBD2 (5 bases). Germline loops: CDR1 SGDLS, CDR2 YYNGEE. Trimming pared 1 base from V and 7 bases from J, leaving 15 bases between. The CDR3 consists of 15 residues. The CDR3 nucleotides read TGTGCCAGCAGCGTACTTCTAGCATCGATGAATGAGCAGTTCTTC. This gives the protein CASSVLLASMNEQFF.

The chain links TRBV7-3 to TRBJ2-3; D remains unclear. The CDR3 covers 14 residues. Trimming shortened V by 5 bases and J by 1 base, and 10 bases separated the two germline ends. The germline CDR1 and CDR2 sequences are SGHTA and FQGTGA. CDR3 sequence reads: CASSPELGTDTQYF. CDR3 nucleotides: TGTGCCAGCAGCCCCGAACTTGGCACAGATACGCAGTATTTT.

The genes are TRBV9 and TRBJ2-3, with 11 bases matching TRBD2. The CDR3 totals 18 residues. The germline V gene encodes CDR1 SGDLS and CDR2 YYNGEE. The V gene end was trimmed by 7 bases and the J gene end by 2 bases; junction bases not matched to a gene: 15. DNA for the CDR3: TGTGCCAGCCGCCCTGGGGCTAGCGGGAGGCCAACCACAGATACGCAGTATTTT. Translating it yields CASRPGASGRPTTDTQYF.

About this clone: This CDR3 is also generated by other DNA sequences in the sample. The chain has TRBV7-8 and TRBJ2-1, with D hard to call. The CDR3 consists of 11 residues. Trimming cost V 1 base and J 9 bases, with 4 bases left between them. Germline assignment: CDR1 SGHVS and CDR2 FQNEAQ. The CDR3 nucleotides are TGTGCCAGCAGCTTAGTTGGTGAGCAGTTCTTC. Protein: CASSLVGEQFF.

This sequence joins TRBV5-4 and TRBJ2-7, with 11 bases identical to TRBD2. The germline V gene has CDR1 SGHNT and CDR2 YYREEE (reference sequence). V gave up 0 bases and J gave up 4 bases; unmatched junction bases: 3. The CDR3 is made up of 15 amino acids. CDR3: CASSLELAGVYEQYF. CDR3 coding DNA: TGTGCCAGCAGCTTGGAACTAGCGGGAGTGTACGAGCAGTACTTC.

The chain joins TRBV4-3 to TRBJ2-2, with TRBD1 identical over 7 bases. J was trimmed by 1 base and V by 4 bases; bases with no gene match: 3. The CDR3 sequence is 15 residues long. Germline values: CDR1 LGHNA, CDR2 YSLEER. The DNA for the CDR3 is TGCGCCAGCAGCCCTCGACAGGGGAACACCGGGGAGCTGTTTTTT. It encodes CASSPRQGNTGELFF.

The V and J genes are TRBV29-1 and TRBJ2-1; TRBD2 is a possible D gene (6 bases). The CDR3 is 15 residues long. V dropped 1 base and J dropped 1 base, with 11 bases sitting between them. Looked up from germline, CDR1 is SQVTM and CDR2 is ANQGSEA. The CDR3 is CSVEGGENSYNEQFF. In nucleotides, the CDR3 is TGCAGCGTTGAAGGGGGGGAGAATTCCTACAATGAGCAGTTCTTC.

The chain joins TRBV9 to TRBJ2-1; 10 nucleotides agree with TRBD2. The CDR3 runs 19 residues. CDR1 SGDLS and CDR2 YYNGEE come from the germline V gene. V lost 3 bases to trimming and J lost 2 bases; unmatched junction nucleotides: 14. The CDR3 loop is CASSETSGRASITYNEQFF. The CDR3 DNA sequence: TGTGCCAGCAGCGAAACAAGCGGGAGGGCCTCAATTACCTACAATGAGCAGTTCTTC.

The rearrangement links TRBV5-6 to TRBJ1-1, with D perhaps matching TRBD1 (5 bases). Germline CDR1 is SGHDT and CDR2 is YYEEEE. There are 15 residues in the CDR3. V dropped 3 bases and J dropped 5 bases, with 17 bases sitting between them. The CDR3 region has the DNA TGTGCCAGCAGCTGGGGGATTGGAGTTTTAACTGAAGCTTTCTTT. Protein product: CASSWGIGVLTEAFF.

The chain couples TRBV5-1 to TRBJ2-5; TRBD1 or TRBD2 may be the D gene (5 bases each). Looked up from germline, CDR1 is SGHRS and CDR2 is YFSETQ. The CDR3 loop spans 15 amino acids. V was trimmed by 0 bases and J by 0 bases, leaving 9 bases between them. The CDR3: CASSLGGTNQETQYF. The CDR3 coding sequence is TGCGCCAGCAGCTTGGGAGGGACCAACCAAGAGACCCAGTACTTC.

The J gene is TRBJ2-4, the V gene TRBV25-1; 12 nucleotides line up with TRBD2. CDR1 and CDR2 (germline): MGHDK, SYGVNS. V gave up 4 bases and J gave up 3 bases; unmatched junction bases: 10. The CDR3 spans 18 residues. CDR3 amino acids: CASSGVLAGGPGKNIQYF. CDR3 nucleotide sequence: TGTGCCAGCAGTGGAGTGCTAGCGGGAGGGCCGGGCAAAAACATTCAGTACTTC. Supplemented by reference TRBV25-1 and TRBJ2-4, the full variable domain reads EADIYQTPRYLVIGTGKKITLECSQTMGHDKMYWYQQDPGMELHLIHYSYGVNSTEKGDLSSESTVSRIRTEHFPLTLESARPSHTSQYLCASSGVLAGGPGKNIQYFGAGTRLSVL.

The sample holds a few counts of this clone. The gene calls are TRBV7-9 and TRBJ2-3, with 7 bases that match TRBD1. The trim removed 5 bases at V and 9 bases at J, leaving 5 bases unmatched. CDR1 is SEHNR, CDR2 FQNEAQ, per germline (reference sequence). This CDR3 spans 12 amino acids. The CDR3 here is CASSPRQGTQYF. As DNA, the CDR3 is TGTGCCAGCAGCCCGAGACAGGGAACGCAGTATTTT. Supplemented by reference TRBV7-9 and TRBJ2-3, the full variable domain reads DTGVSQNPRHKITKRGQNVTFRCDPISEHNRLYWYRQTLGQGPEFLTYFQNEAQLEKSRLLSDRFSAERPKGSFSTLEIQRTEQGDSAMYLCASSPRQGTQYFGPGTRLTVL.

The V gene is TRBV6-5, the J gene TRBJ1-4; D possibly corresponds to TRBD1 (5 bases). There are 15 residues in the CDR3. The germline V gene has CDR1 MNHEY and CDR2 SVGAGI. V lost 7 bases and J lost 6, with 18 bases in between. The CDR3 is CASTRNRSDDEKLFF. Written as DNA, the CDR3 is TGTGCCAGCACCCGGAACAGGTCGGATGATGAAAAACTGTTTTTT.

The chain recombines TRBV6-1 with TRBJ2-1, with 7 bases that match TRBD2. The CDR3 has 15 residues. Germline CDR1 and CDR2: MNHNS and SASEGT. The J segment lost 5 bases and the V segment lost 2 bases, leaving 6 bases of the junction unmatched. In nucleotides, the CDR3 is TGTGCCAGCAGTGAATCTCCTAGCGGTAACAATGAGCAGTTCTTC. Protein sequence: CASSESPSGNNEQFF.